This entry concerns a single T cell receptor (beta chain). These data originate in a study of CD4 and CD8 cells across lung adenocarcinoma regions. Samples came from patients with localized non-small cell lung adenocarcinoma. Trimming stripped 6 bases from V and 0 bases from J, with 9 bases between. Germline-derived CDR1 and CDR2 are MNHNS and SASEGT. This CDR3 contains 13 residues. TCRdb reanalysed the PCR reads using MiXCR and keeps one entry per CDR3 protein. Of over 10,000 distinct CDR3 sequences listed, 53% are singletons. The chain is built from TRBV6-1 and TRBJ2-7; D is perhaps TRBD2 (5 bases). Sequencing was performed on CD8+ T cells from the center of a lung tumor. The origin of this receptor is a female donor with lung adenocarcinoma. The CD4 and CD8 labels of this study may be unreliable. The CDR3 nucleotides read TGTGCCAGCAGAGGAGGCATCTCCTACGAGCAGTACTTC. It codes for CASRGGISYEQYF.